The T cell receptor (beta chain) under discussion was sequenced for a study of blood T cell repertoires in COVID-19. Study-wide context: The United States, Italy and Spain provided the acute and convalescent COVID-19 samples. T cells, B-cell-depleted T cells, or PBMCs provided the cDNA or gDNA that served as material.

Sequencing used immunoSEQ multiplex PCR; TCRdb keeps in-frame clones, though not all of them. The sample has approximately 300,000 clones; around 87% are singletons. Those enrolled, adults aged about 18 to 89 years, came from some 25 US areas. Participants had their cohort set by participant-reported clinical history. About this clone itself: This clone may be a read error of a much larger clone one base away.

Trimming shortened V by 2 bases and J by 1 base, and 5 bases separated the two germline ends. This CDR3 has 13 residues. CDR1 is SGHTA, CDR2 FQGNSA, per germline. The TCR was taken from a woman between 18 and 30 years old with acute COVID-19. The chain employs TRBV7-2 and TRBJ1-1, with D tentatively TRBD1 (5 bases). Sequenced input: PBMCs or T cells enriched from blood (not recorded which). The chain's CDR3 is CASSLTGNTEAFF. The CDR3 nucleotides are TGTGCCAGCAGCTTAACAGGGAACACTGAAGCTTTCTTT.